This T cell receptor (beta chain) emerged from a study of T cell repertoires in cytomegalovirus infection. The overall study: TCR beta signatures that were public indicated CMV infection and matching HLA type.

Each CDR3 protein gets one entry after TCRdb re-called the reads with MiXCR. The sample lists about 530,000 distinct CDR3 sequences, 26% occurring once. The material sequenced was PBMCs. The clonotype was recovered from a human donor in good health (CMV status not recorded). Some clones in this sample may be carry-over from other donors' samples.

CDR3 amino acids: CASESQGDEQYF. The CDR3 DNA sequence: TGTGCCAGCGAGTCGCAGGGCGACGAGCAGTACTTC. This chain uses TRBV18 with TRBJ2-7; D perhaps matches TRBD1 (5 bases). With 8 bases removed from V and 5 bases from J, the gap between germline ends came to 13 bases. The CDR3 loop spans 12 amino acids. CDR1 is KGHSH, CDR2 LQKENI, per germline.